A selection of T cell receptor beta chains follows, all from one sample in a study of T cells in localized non-small cell lung cancer. Assay used: immunoSEQ multiplex PCR; TCRdb lists only in-frame clones, some missing. The sample lists about 30,000 clones, approximately 86% occurring once. The specimen was peripheral blood, collected before any cancer treatment. These receptors were collected from a male donor at least 60 years old with stage I lung adenocarcinoma. CDR3s include the opening cysteine and the closing phenylalanine or tryptophan. Each record gives: J gene, V gene, CDR3 protein.

j_call: TRBJ1-6; v_call: TRBV28; cdr3_aa: CASSLGDAGNSPLHF
j_call: TRBJ2-3; v_call: TRBV5-1; cdr3_aa: CASSLADRNTDTQYF
j_call: TRBJ2-1; v_call: TRBV13; cdr3_aa: CASSSSGYNEQFF
j_call: TRBJ1-6; v_call: TRBV2; cdr3_aa: CASSSDRTLSPLHF
j_call: TRBJ1-4; v_call: TRBV7-2; cdr3_aa: CASAPGTGYEKLFF
j_call: TRBJ1-4; v_call: TRBV7-9; cdr3_aa: CASSLALREKLFF
j_call: TRBJ1-6; v_call: TRBV19; cdr3_aa: CASSSRYFTGGDSPLHF
j_call: TRBJ1-1; v_call: TRBV5-1; cdr3_aa: CASSFSRETEAFF
j_call: TRBJ1-4; v_call: TRBV30; cdr3_aa: CAWSVQAEKLFF
j_call: TRBJ2-7; v_call: TRBV6-1; cdr3_aa: CASSETPGGNYEQYF
j_call: TRBJ1-1; v_call: TRBV18; cdr3_aa: CASSLLTGQMNTEAFF
j_call: TRBJ1-5; v_call: TRBV30; cdr3_aa: CAWSAGLSPAGNQPQHF
j_call: TRBJ2-6; v_call: TRBV11-2; cdr3_aa: CASSSSSGGGGANVLTF
j_call: TRBJ2-7; v_call: TRBV2; cdr3_aa: CASSDFLNLLSYEQYF
j_call: TRBJ2-7; v_call: TRBV6-5; cdr3_aa: CASSYSYRGYEQYF
j_call: TRBJ2-5; v_call: TRBV4-1; cdr3_aa: CASSQGLAGIQTQYF
j_call: TRBJ2-1; v_call: TRBV5-5; cdr3_aa: CASSLGPSSYNEQFF
j_call: TRBJ2-6; v_call: TRBV4-3; cdr3_aa: CASSQALTRGAAGANVLTF
j_call: TRBJ2-3; v_call: TRBV5-1; cdr3_aa: CASSLTDTQYF
j_call: TRBJ1-5; v_call: TRBV18; cdr3_aa: CASSNDREDQPQHF
j_call: TRBJ2-2; v_call: TRBV18; cdr3_aa: CASSLIGKTGELFF
j_call: TRBJ1-2; v_call: TRBV29-1; cdr3_aa: CSASDTLGYTF
j_call: TRBJ2-5; v_call: TRBV19; cdr3_aa: CASSSGRGETQYF
j_call: TRBJ1-4; v_call: TRBV18; cdr3_aa: CASSKQGAEEKLFF
j_call: TRBJ2-3; v_call: TRBV30; cdr3_aa: CAWSPSDTQYF
j_call: TRBJ2-2; v_call: TRBV19; cdr3_aa: CASSYLLRTNTGELFF
j_call: TRBJ2-5; v_call: TRBV5-1; cdr3_aa: CASSSGNRQETQYF
j_call: TRBJ2-7; v_call: TRBV21-1; cdr3_aa: CASHTQGAGAYEQYF
j_call: TRBJ2-2; v_call: TRBV29-1; cdr3_aa: CSAETGLISGELFF
j_call: TRBJ2-7; v_call: TRBV5-1; cdr3_aa: CASSLVPLSSYEQYF
j_call: TRBJ1-3; v_call: TRBV28; cdr3_aa: CASSTGNTIYF
j_call: TRBJ1-2; v_call: TRBV4-3; cdr3_aa: CASSQESPGENYGYTF
j_call: TRBJ1-1; v_call: TRBV6-5; cdr3_aa: CASSYFDRGTEAFF
j_call: TRBJ2-7; v_call: TRBV11-2; cdr3_aa: CASSLSQGPAYEQYF
j_call: TRBJ1-1; v_call: TRBV29-1; cdr3_aa: CSVQREETEAFF
j_call: TRBJ2-5; v_call: TRBV6-1; cdr3_aa: CASSEATGTPNQETQYF
j_call: TRBJ1-1; v_call: TRBV5-1; cdr3_aa: CASRQGDLNTEAFF
j_call: TRBJ1-5; v_call: TRBV28; cdr3_aa: CASSWYGRDHQPQHF
j_call: TRBJ2-2; v_call: TRBV11-2; cdr3_aa: CASSSAGTSGGAGELFF
j_call: TRBJ1-6; v_call: TRBV4-3; cdr3_aa: CASSPNVGYNSPLHF
j_call: TRBJ1-5; v_call: TRBV19; cdr3_aa: CATTAGNTPNQPQHF
j_call: TRBJ1-3; v_call: TRBV6-1; cdr3_aa: CASSNEYSGNTIYF
j_call: TRBJ2-7; v_call: TRBV2; cdr3_aa: CASSGTVTYEQYF
j_call: TRBJ2-3; v_call: TRBV5-1; cdr3_aa: CASSLGQGYTDTQYF
j_call: TRBJ2-2; v_call: TRBV28; cdr3_aa: CASSLIRGSGTGELFF
j_call: TRBJ2-5; v_call: TRBV18; cdr3_aa: CASSPNREETQYF
j_call: TRBJ2-3; v_call: TRBV10-3; cdr3_aa: CAIRSDGGPDTQYF
j_call: TRBJ1-2; v_call: TRBV6-4; cdr3_aa: CASSPDGYGYTF
j_call: TRBJ2-6; v_call: TRBV5-1; cdr3_aa: CASSKDFAGANVLTF
j_call: TRBJ1-1; v_call: TRBV4-3; cdr3_aa: CASSHRGPGVSAFF
j_call: TRBJ2-3; v_call: TRBV6-1; cdr3_aa: CAKGGAGTDTQYF